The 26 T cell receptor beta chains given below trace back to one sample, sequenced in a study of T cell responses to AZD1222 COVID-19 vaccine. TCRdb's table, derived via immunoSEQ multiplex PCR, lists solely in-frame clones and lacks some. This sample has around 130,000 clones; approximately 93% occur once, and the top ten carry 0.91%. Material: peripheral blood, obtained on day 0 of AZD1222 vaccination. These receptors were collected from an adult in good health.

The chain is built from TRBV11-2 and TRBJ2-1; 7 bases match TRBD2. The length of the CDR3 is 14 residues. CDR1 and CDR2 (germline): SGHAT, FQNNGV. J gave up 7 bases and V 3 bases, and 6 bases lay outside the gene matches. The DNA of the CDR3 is TGTGCCAGCAGCTTCTATGGGAGGGAGAATGAGCAGTTCTTC. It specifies CASSFYGRENEQFF.

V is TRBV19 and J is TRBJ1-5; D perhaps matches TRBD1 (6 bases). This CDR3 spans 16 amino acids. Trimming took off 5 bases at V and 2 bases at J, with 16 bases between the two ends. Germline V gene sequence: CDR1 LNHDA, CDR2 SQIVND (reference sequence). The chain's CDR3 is CASSSLAGAGNQPQHF. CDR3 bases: TGTGCCAGTAGTTCCCTCGCGGGGGCCGGCAATCAGCCCCAGCATTTT.

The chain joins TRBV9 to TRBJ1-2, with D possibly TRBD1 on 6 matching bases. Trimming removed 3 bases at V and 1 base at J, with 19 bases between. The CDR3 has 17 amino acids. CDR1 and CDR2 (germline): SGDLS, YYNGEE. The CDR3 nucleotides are TGTGCCAGCAGCGCAAACCCGGGGGGCGGTATTAACTATGGCTACACCTTC. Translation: CASSANPGGGINYGYTF. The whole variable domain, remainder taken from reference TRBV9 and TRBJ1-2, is DSGVTQTPKHLITATGQRVTLRCSPRSGDLSVYWYQQSLDQGLQFLIQYYNGEERAKGNILERFSAQQFPDLHSELNLSSLELGDSALYFCASSANPGGGINYGYTFGSGTRLTVV.

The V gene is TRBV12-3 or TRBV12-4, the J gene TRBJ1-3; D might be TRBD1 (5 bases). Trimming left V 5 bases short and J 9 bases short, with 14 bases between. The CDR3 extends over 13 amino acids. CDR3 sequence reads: CASSIMPGGTIYF. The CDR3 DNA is TGTGCCAGCAGTATTATGCCGGGGGGCACCATATATTTT.

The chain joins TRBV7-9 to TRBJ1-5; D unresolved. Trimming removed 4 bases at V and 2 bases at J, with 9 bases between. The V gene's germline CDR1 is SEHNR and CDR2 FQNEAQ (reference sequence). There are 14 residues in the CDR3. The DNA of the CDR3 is TGTGCCAGCAGCTCGTCTGGGGGCAATCAGCCCCAGCATTTT. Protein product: CASSSSGGNQPQHF.

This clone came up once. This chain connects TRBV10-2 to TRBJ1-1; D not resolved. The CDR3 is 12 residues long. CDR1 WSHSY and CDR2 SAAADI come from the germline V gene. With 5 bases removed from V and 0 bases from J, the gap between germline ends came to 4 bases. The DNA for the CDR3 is TGCGCCAGCAGTACATTGAACACTGAAGCTTTCTTT. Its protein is CASSTLNTEAFF.

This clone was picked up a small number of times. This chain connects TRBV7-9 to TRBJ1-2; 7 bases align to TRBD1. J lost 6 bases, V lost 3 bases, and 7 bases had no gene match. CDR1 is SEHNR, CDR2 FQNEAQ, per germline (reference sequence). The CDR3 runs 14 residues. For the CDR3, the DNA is TGTGCCAGCAGCTTCCACAGGGGTGGCAATGGCTACACCTTC. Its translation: CASSFHRGGNGYTF.

The chain's CDR3 is CASRSLGKRGGSTDTQYF. In nucleotides, the CDR3 is TGCGCCAGCAGATCCCTCGGCAAGCGGGGGGGTAGCACAGATACGCAGTATTTT. This sequence joins TRBV4-1 and TRBJ2-3; TRBD2 agrees at 10 bases. Germline V gene data show CDR1 as MGHRA and CDR2 as YSYEKL. V lost 6 bases, J lost 0 bases, and 12 bases stayed unmatched. The CDR3 runs to 18 residues.

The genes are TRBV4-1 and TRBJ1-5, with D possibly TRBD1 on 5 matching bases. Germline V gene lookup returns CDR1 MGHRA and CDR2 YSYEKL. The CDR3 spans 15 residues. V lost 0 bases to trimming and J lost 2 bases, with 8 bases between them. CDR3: CASSQEGGGNQPQHF. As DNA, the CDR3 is TGCGCCAGCAGCCAAGAGGGGGGAGGCAATCAGCCCCAGCATTTT.

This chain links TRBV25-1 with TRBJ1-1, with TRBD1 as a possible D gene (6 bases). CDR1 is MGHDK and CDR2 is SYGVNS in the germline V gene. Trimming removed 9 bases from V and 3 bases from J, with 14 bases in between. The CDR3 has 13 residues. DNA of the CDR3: TGTGCCAGTTCCCAGGGGTTCCACACTGAAGCTTTCTTT. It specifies CASSQGFHTEAFF.

CDR3 region: CATRPDSLYNSPLHF. Written as DNA, the CDR3 is TGTGCCACCAGACCGGACAGCCTCTATAATTCACCCCTCCACTTT. This chain joins TRBV6-5 and TRBJ1-6, with D possibly TRBD1 on 6 matching bases. This CDR3 is built from 15 residues. Per germline, CDR1 MNHEY and CDR2 SVGAGI. V lost 10 bases and J 3 bases, leaving 16 bases between the germline ends.

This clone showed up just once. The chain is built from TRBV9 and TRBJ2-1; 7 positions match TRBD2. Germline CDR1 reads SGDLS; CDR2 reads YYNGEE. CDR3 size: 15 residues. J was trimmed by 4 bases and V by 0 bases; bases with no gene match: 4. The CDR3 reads CASSVDPAGYNEQFF. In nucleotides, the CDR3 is TGTGCCAGCAGCGTAGACCCAGCGGGGTACAATGAGCAGTTCTTC.

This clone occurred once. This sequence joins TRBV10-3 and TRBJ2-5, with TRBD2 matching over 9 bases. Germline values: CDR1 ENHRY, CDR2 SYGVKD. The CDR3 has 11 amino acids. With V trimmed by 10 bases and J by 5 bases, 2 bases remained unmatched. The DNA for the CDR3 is TGTGCCACTAGCGGGGAGGAGACCCAGTACTTC. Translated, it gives CATSGEETQYF.

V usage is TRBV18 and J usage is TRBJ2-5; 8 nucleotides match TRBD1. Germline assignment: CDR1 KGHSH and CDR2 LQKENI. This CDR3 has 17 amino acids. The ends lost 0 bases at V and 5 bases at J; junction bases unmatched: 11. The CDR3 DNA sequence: TGTGCCAGCTCACCACCCGTGCTTCGGACAGGGACGGAGACCCAGTACTTC. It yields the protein CASSPPVLRTGTETQYF.

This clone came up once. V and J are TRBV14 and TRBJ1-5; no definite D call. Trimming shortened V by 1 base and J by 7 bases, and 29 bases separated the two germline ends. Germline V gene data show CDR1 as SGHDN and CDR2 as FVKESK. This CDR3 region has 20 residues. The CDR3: CASSQVRGRLDVAGCQPQHF. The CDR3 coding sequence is TGTGCCAGCAGCCAAGTACGAGGACGCCTAGATGTGGCAGGATGCCAGCCCCAGCATTTT.

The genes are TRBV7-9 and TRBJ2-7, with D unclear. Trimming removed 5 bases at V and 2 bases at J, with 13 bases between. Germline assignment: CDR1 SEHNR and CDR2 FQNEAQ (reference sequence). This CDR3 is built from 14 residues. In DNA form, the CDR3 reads TGTGCCAGCAGCCCCAGCCCCAGGCCCTACGAGCAGTACTTC. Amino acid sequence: CASSPSPRPYEQYF.

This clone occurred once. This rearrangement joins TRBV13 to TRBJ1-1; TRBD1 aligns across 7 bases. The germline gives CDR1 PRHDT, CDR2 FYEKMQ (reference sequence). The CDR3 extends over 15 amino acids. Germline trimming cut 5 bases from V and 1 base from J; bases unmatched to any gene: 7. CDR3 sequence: CASSIRTGRNTEAFF. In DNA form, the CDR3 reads TGTGCCAGCAGCATCCGGACAGGCCGGAACACTGAAGCTTTCTTT.

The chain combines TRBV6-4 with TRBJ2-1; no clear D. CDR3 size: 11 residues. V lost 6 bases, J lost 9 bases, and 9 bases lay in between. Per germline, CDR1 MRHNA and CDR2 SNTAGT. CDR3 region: CASRPRVEQFF. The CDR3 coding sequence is TGTGCCAGCAGACCCCGGGTTGAGCAGTTCTTC.

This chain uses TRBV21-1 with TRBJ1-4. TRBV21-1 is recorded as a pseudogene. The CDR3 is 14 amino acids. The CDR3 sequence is CASSKDEAGEKLFF. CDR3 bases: TGTGCCAGCAGCAAAGATGAGGCGGGTGAAAAACTGTTTTTT.

CDR3 residues: CAWKNDGTVNYGYTF. Here the CDR3 DNA reads TGTGCCTGGAAAAATGACGGGACAGTAAACTATGGCTACACCTTC. This rearrangement joins TRBV30 to TRBJ1-2, with 7 bases matching TRBD1. The J segment lost 2 bases and the V segment lost 4 bases, leaving 10 bases of the junction unmatched. This CDR3 spans 15 amino acids. Germline values: CDR1 GTSNPN, CDR2 SVGIG (reference sequence).

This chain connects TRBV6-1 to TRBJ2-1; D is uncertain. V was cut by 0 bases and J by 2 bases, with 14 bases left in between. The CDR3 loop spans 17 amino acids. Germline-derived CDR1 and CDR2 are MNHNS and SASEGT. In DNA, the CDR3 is TGTGCCAGCAGTGAAGCGCTGGTACAAAGGGCCTACAATGAGCAGTTCTTC. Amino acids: CASSEALVQRAYNEQFF.

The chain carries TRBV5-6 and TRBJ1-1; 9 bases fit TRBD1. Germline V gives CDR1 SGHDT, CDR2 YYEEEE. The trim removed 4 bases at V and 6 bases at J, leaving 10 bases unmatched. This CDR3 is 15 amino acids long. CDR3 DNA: TGTGCCAGCAGCCTACAGGGGGCTGGTAGGGCTGAAGCTTTCTTT. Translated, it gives CASSLQGAGRAEAFF.

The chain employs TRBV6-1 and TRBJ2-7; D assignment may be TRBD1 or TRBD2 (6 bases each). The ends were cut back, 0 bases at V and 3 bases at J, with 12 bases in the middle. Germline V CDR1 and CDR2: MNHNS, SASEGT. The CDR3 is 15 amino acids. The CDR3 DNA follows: TGTGCCAGCAGTGAAGCGCCGGGGGCCTACTACGAGCAGTACTTC. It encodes CASSEAPGAYYEQYF.

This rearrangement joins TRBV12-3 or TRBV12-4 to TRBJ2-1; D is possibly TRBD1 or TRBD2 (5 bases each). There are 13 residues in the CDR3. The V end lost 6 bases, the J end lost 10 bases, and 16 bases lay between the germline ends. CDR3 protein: CASSPGAGDEQFF. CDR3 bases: TGTGCCAGCAGCCCCGGGGCGGGCGACGAGCAGTTCTTC.

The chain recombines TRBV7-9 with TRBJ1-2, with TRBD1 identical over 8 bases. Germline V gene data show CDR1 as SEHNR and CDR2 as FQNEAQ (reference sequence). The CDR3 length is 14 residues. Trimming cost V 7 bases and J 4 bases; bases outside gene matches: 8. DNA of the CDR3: TGTGCCAGCACCTGGACAGGGAGCTTCTATGGCTACACCTTC. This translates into CASTWTGSFYGYTF.

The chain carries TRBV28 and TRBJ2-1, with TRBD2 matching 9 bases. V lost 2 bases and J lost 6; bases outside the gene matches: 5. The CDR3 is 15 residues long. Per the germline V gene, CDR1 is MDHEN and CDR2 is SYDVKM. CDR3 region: CASSLGLAGPNEQFF. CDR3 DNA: TGTGCCAGCAGTTTAGGCCTAGCGGGACCCAATGAGCAGTTCTTC.